This TCR beta chain was sequenced during a study of T cell responses to AZD1222 COVID-19 vaccine. Overall study findings and caveats: Spike was spanned by vaccine-associated CD4 TCRs, with dominance at 160-218 and 743-854.

V lost 4 bases to trimming and J lost 7 bases; unmatched junction nucleotides: 12. The CDR3 has 17 residues. Germline values: CDR1 LGHNA, CDR2 YSLEER. Remarks on this clone: What it binds is not known.

Assay: immunoSEQ multiplex PCR; the TCRdb copy retains only in-frame clones and omits some. Altogether approximately 150,000 clones are present, roughly 89% being singletons, with the ten largest covering 6.5% to 8%. This TCR was sampled from an adult who received the MenACWY meningococcal vaccine as a control. The chain has TRBV4-3 and TRBJ2-3, with 12 positions matching TRBD2. Sequencing used peripheral blood, obtained 28 days after the second dose of the MenACWY control vaccine. Written as DNA, the CDR3 is TGCGCCAGCAGCCCTGGAGTAGCTAGCGGGAGGGGGAATACGCAGTATTTT. This gives the protein CASSPGVASGRGNTQYF.